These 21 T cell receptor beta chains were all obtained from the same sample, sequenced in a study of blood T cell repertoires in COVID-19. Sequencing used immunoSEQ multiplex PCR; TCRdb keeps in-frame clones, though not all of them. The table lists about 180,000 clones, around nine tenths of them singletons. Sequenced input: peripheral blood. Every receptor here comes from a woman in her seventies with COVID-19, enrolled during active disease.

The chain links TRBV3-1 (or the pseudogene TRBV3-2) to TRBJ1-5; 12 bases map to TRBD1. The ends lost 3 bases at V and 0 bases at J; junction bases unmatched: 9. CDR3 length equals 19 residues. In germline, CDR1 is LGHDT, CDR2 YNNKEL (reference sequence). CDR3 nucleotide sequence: TGTGCCAGCAGCCATGGGACAGGGGGCTATAGGAGTAGCAATCAGCCCCAGCATTTT. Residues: CASSHGTGGYRSSNQPQHF.

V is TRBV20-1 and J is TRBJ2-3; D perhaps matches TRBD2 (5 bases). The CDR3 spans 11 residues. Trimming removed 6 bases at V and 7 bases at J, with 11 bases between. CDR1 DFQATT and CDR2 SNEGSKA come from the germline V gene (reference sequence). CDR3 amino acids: CSAAAEYTQYF. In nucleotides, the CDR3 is TGCAGTGCGGCAGCGGAGTATACGCAGTATTTT.

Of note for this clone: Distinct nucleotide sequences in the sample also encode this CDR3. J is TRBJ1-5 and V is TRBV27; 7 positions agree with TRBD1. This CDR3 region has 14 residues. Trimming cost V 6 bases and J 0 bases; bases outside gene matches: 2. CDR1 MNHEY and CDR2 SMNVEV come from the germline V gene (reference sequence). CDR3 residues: CASSRQGSNQPQHF. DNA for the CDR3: TGTGCCAGCAGCCGACAGGGTAGCAATCAGCCCCAGCATTTT.

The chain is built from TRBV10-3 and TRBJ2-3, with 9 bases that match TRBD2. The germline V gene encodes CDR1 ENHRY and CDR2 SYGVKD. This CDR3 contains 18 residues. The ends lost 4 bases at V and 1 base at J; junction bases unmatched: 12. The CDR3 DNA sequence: TGTGCCATCAGTGGGATTAGTCGCGGGAGGGCCGGCACAGATACGCAGTATTTT. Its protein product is CAISGISRGRAGTDTQYF.

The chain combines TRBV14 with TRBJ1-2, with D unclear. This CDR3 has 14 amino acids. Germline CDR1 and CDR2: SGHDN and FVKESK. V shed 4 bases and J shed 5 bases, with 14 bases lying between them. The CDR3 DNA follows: TGTGCCAGCAGCCCGATCCGGACGGGGTATGGCTACACCTTC. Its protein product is CASSPIRTGYGYTF.

The CDR3 sequence: CAISAVMTGGETQYF. The CDR3 DNA is TGTGCCATCAGTGCAGTTATGACAGGGGGAGAGACCCAGTACTTC. The genes are TRBV10-3 and TRBJ2-5; 9 nucleotides line up with TRBD1. Germline V gene data show CDR1 as ENHRY and CDR2 as SYGVKD. Trimming took 4 bases from V and 4 from J; bases not matched to a gene: 7. This CDR3 region has 15 residues.

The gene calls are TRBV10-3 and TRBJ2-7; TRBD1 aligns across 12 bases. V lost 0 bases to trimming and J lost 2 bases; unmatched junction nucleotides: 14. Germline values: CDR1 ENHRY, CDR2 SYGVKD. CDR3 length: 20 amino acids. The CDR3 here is CAISESKGQGAAVVAYEQYF. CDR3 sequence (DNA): TGTGCCATCAGTGAGTCCAAGGGACAGGGGGCGGCTGTCGTGGCCTACGAGCAGTACTTC.

CDR3 region: CAISEAQGTEAFF. In DNA, the CDR3 is TGTGCCATCAGTGAAGCACAGGGAACTGAAGCTTTCTTT. The chain is built from TRBV10-3 and TRBJ1-1; a possible D gene is TRBD1 (6 bases). The CDR3 runs to 13 residues. Trimming stripped 3 bases from V and 5 bases from J, with 10 bases between. Germline V CDR1 and CDR2: ENHRY, SYGVKD.

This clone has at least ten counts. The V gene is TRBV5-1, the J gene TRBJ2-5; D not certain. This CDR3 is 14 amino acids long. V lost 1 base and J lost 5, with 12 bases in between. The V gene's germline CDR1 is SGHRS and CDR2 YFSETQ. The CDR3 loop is CASSLNSAQETQYF. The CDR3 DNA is TGCGCCAGCAGCTTGAACAGTGCGCAGGAGACCCAGTACTTC. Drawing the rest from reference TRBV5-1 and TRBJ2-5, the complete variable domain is KAGVTQTPRYLIKTRGQQVTLSCSPISGHRSVSWYQQTPGQGLQFLFEYFSETQRNKGNFPGRFSGRQFSNSRSEMNVSTLELGDSALYLCASSLNSAQETQYFGPGTRLLVL.

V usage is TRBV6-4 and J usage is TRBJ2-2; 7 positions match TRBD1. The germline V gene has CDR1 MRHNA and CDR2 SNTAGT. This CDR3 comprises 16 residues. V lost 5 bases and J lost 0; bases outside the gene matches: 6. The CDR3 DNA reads TGTGCCAGCAGTAGGGGGCCAAGTGCGAACACCGGGGAGCTGTTTTTT. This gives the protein CASSRGPSANTGELFF.

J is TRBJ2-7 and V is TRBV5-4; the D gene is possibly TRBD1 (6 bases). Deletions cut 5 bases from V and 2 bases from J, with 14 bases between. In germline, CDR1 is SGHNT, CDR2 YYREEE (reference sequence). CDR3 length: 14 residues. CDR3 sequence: CASRIQGRTYEQYF. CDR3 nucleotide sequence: TGTGCCAGCAGAATACAGGGCCGTACCTACGAGCAGTACTTC.

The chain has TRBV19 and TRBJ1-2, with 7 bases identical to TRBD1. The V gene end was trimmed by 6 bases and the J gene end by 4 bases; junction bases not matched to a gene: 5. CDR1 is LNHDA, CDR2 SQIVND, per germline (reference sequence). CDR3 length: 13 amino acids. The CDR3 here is CASSPDRAYGYTF. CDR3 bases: TGTGCCAGTAGCCCCGACAGGGCCTATGGCTACACCTTC. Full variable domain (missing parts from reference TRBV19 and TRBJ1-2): DGGITQSPKYLFRKEGQNVTLSCEQNLNHDAMYWYRQDPGQGLRLIYYSQIVNDFQKGDIAEGYSVSREKKESFPLTVTSAQKNPTAFYLCASSPDRAYGYTFGSGTRLTVV.

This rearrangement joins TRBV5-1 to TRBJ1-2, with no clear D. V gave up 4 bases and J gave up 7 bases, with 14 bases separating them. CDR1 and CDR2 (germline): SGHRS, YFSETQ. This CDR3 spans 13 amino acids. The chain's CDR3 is CASSVGSGSGYTF. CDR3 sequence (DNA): TGCGCCAGCAGCGTTGGGTCCGGGTCTGGCTACACCTTC.

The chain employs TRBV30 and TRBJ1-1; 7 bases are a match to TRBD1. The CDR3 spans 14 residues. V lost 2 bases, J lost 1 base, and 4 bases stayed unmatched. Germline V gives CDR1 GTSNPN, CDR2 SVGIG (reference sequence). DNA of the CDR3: TGTGCCTGGAGTCAAACAGGGGCGAACACTGAAGCTTTCTTT. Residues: CAWSQTGANTEAFF.

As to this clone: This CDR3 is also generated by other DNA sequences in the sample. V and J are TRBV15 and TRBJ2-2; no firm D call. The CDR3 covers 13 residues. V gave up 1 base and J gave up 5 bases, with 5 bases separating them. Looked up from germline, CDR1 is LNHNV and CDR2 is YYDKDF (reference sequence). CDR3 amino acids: CATSRVRTGELFF. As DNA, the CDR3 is TGTGCCACCAGCAGAGTGAGAACCGGGGAGCTGTTTTTT.

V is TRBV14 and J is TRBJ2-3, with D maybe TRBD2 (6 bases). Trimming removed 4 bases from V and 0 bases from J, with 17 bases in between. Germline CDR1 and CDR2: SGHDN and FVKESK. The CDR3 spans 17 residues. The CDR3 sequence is CASSPSARKQSTDTQYF. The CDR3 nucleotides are TGTGCCAGCAGCCCTAGCGCTAGGAAACAGAGCACAGATACGCAGTATTTT. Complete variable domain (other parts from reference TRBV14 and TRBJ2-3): EAGVTQFPSHSVIEKGQTVTLRCDPISGHDNLYWYRRVMGKEIKFLLHFVKESKQDESGMPNNRFLAERTGGTYSTLKVQPAELEDSGVYFCASSPSARKQSTDTQYFGPGTRLTVL.

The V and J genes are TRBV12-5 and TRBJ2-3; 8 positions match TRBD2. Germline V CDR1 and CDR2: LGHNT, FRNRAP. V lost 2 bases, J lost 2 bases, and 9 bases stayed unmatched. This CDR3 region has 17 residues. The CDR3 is CASGLRASGPYTDTQYF. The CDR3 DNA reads TGTGCTAGTGGTTTGAGGGCTAGCGGGCCTTACACAGATACGCAGTATTTT.

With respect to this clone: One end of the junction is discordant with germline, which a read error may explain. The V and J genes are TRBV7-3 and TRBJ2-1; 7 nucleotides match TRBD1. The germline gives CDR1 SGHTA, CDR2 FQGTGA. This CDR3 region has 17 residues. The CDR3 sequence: CASSLTPGGTSSNEQFF. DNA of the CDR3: TGTGCCAGCAGCTTGACCCCAGGGGGAACATCCTCCAATGAGCAGTTCTTC.

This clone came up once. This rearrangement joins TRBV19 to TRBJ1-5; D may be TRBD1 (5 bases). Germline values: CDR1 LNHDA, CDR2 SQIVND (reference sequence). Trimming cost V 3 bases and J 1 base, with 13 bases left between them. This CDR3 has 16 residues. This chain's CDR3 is CASSMPEGVSNQPQHF. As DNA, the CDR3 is TGTGCCAGTAGTATGCCCGAAGGGGTAAGCAATCAGCCCCAGCATTTT.

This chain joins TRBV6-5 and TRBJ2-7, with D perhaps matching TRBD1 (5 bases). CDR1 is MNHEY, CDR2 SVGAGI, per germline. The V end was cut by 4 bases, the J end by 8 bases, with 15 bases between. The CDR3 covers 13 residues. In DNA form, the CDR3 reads TGTGCCAGCAGTTTTGACAGAAGCAGCCAGCAGTACTTC. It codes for CASSFDRSSQQYF.

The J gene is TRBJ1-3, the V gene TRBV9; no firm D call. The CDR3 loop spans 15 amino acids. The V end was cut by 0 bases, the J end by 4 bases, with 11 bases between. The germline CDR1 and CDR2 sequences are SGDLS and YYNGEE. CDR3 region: CASSVGGIRGNTIYF. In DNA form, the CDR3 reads TGTGCCAGCAGCGTAGGTGGAATCAGGGGAAACACCATATATTTT. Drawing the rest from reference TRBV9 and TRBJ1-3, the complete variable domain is DSGVTQTPKHLITATGQRVTLRCSPRSGDLSVYWYQQSLDQGLQFLIQYYNGEERAKGNILERFSAQQFPDLHSELNLSSLELGDSALYFCASSVGGIRGNTIYFGEGSWLTVV.